The 15 T cell receptor beta chains below come from one sample, sequenced in a study of vaccination and CD4 T cells after COVID-19. The Oncomine TCR Beta short-read assay was applied to DNA of cultured CD4+ T cells. Each CDR3 protein gets one entry after TCRdb re-called the PCR reads with MiXCR. The sample consists of fewer than 13,000 distinct CDR3 sequences, over 55% of them appearing once. Antigens of these TCRs are unknown. The treatment: approximately nine-day PBMC culture with coronavirus spike peptide pools or control peptides (ViraFEST assay). The sequenced sample was CD4+ T cells from blood, cultured in vitro. All receptors come from a human donor who had recovered from COVID-19.

V usage is TRBV20-1 and J usage is TRBJ2-7; unclear D gene. Looked up from germline, CDR1 is DFQATT and CDR2 is SNEGSKA (reference sequence). The CDR3 is made up of 12 amino acids. Between the trimmed V and J ends, which lost 5 bases and 3 bases, there was a span of 11 bases. This CDR3 reads CSAANAYYEQYF. CDR3 sequence (DNA): TGCAGTGCTGCAAACGCCTACTACGAGCAGTACTTC.

The chain has TRBV12-3 or TRBV12-4 and TRBJ2-7; D gene unclear. The V end lost 2 bases, the J end lost 1 base, and 12 bases lay between the germline ends. This CDR3 has 15 amino acids. Written as DNA, the CDR3 is TGTGCCAGCAGTTTATTTCCCGCCGGTTCCTACGAGCAGTACTTC. It codes for CASSLFPAGSYEQYF.

This chain connects TRBV6-5 to TRBJ2-7, with TRBD1 matching over 11 bases. V dropped 3 bases and J dropped 3; count of bases not matched to a gene: 7. The germline gives CDR1 MNHEY, CDR2 SVGAGI. The CDR3 covers 16 residues. The CDR3 loop is CASSYDGQGANYEQYF. CDR3 DNA: TGTGCCAGCAGTTATGATGGACAGGGGGCAAACTACGAGCAGTACTTC.

This clonotype showed up just once. The genes are TRBV5-1 and TRBJ2-3, with 8 bases aligning to TRBD2. The CDR3 is 17 amino acids. Germline lookup yields CDR1 SGHRS and CDR2 YFSETQ. Trimming cost V 3 bases and J 3 bases; bases outside gene matches: 12. The CDR3 sequence: CASSSSGQGGGTDTQYF. The CDR3 nucleotides are TGCGCCAGCAGCTCATCGGGCCAGGGCGGGGGGACAGATACGCAGTATTTT. Full variable domain (missing parts from reference TRBV5-1 and TRBJ2-3): KAGVTQTPRYLIKTRGQQVTLSCSPISGHRSVSWYQQTPGQGLQFLFEYFSETQRNKGNFPGRFSGRQFSNSRSEMNVSTLELGDSALYLCASSSSGQGGGTDTQYFGPGTRLTVL.

This clonotype came up a few times. The gene calls are TRBV6-2 or TRBV6-3 and TRBJ1-1; perhaps TRBD1 as D (6 bases). CDR3 length: 16 amino acids. Germline CDR1 MNHEY, CDR2 SVGEGT. V lost 2 bases and J 1 base, leaving 14 bases between the germline ends. The CDR3 spells CASSYPTGITNTEAFF. The CDR3 DNA reads as TGTGCCAGCAGTTACCCGACAGGAATAACGAACACTGAAGCTTTCTTT.

Here the CDR3 reads CASSRQGAQPQHF. CDR3 coding DNA: TGTGCCAGTAGTAGGCAGGGGGCTCAGCCCCAGCATTTT. The V and J genes are TRBV19 and TRBJ1-5; TRBD1 agrees at 8 bases. The J segment lost 6 bases and the V segment lost 4 bases, leaving 2 bases of the junction unmatched. The germline V gene has CDR1 LNHDA and CDR2 SQIVND (reference sequence). The length of the CDR3 is 13 residues.

V is TRBV5-1 and J is TRBJ2-2; D is uncertain. Trimming removed 0 bases at V and 4 bases at J, with 16 bases between. CDR3 length: 17 residues. CDR1 SGHRS and CDR2 YFSETQ come from the germline V gene. CDR3 in amino acids: CASSLAWAGSPTGELFF. The CDR3, as DNA: TGCGCCAGCAGCTTGGCCTGGGCAGGAAGTCCCACCGGGGAGCTGTTTTTT.

The J gene is TRBJ2-1, the V gene TRBV9; no clear D. CDR1 is SGDLS, CDR2 YYNGEE, per germline. This CDR3 has 13 amino acids. V was pared by 0 bases and J by 4 bases, with 5 bases between. The CDR3 spells CASSVAVYNEQFF. CDR3 nucleotide sequence: TGTGCCAGCAGCGTAGCAGTTTACAATGAGCAGTTCTTC.

The CDR3 DNA sequence: TGTGCCAGCAGCCCCAGCGGGGGGGCTAGGACCGGGGAGCTGTTTTTT. Amino acid sequence: CASSPSGGARTGELFF. The J gene is TRBJ2-2, the V gene TRBV3-1; TRBD2 agrees at 10 bases. Germline V lookup: CDR1 LGHDT, CDR2 YNNKEL (reference sequence). The CDR3 loop spans 16 amino acids. Losses at the gene ends were 4 bases for V and 5 bases for J; bases not matched to a gene: 7.

V gene TRBV10-3 combines with J gene TRBJ1-2; D unresolved. Germline CDR1 is ENHRY and CDR2 is SYGVKD. The ends were cut back, 2 bases at V and 2 bases at J, with 9 bases in the middle. This CDR3 spans 14 amino acids. The CDR3: CAISEGRENYGYTF. The CDR3 DNA reads as TGTGCCATCAGTGAGGGCAGAGAAAACTATGGCTACACCTTC.

The chain couples TRBV7-2 to TRBJ2-2, with a possible D match to TRBD2 (6 bases). V was cut by 2 bases and J by 6 bases, with 10 bases left in between. CDR1 and CDR2 from the germline V gene are SGHTA and FQGNSA. The CDR3 loop spans 14 amino acids. CDR3 residues: CASSLKGTPGELFF. The CDR3 DNA is TGTGCCAGCAGCTTAAAAGGGACTCCCGGGGAGCTGTTTTTT.

The chain uses TRBV6-5 and TRBJ2-5, with a tentative D call TRBD2 (5 bases). Trimming took off 2 bases at V and 5 bases at J, with 12 bases between the two ends. Germline V gives CDR1 MNHEY, CDR2 SVGAGI. The CDR3 is made up of 14 amino acids. The CDR3 is CASSYPSGGETQYF. CDR3 in DNA: TGTGCCAGCAGTTACCCGTCTGGAGGTGAGACCCAGTACTTC.

The V gene is TRBV7-9, the J gene TRBJ2-1; perhaps TRBD1 as D (5 bases). The tail of the sequence fits TRBJ2-7 better, so the J call may be wrong. CDR1 is SEHNR and CDR2 is FQNEAQ in the germline V gene (reference sequence). The CDR3 extends over 12 amino acids. CDR3 sequence (DNA): TGTGCCAGCAGCGTCCAGGGTTTCGAGCAGTACTTC. Protein product: CASSVQGFEQYF.

The chain employs TRBV5-8 and TRBJ2-3; D unclear. Germline CDR1 and CDR2: SGHTS and YDEGEE. This CDR3 has 17 amino acids. The V end lost 0 bases, the J end lost 8 bases, and 22 bases lay between the germline ends. CDR3: CASSLGSSAPYSGTQYF. The CDR3, as DNA: TGTGCCAGCAGCTTGGGTAGCTCAGCACCCTATTCTGGTACGCAGTATTTT.

There are a few counts of this clonotype. CDR3 residues: CASRRSGTGDNQPQHF. The CDR3 coding sequence is TGTGCCAGCAGGCGCTCCGGGACAGGAGACAATCAGCCCCAGCATTTT. The chain employs TRBV6-1 and TRBJ1-5; TRBD1 aligns across 8 bases. After removal of 6 bases from V and 3 bases from J, the junction contained 10 bases not matched to a gene. Germline CDR1 and CDR2: MNHNS and SASEGT. This CDR3 comprises 16 residues.